The 22 T cell receptor beta chains in this list originate from one sample, sequenced in a study of technical replicates of blood from a few donors. Repertoires were generated with immunoSEQ multiplex PCR, while TCRdb's copy carries only in-frame clones and drops some. The table records 55,000 to 80,000 clones, 95% to 98% of them present only once. The sequencing sample was made of T cells isolated from PBMCs. These receptors were obtained from a human donor in good health.

V and J are TRBV10-3 and TRBJ1-6, with TRBD1 matching 12 bases. CDR1 and CDR2 from the germline V gene are ENHRY and SYGVKD. The V and J ends lost 3 bases and 9 bases, in that order; junction bases with no gene match: 3. This CDR3 has 15 amino acids. The DNA for the CDR3 is TGTGCCATCAGTGATCCGGGACAGGGGGCTTCACCCCTCCACTTT. Translating gives CAISDPGQGASPLHF.

V is TRBV6-1 and J is TRBJ2-2; 8 positions agree with TRBD1. This CDR3 comprises 15 residues. Germline V gives CDR1 MNHNS, CDR2 SASEGT. J gave up 3 bases and V 6 bases, and 6 bases lay outside the gene matches. As DNA, the CDR3 is TGTGCCAGCAGCTACAGGGGGGCGGACACCGGGGAGCTGTTTTTT. Residues: CASSYRGADTGELFF.

The chain employs TRBV28 and TRBJ2-1; tentatively, D is TRBD2 (6 bases). The CDR3 runs 16 residues. Germline V lookup: CDR1 MDHEN, CDR2 SYDVKM. Between the trimmed V and J ends, which lost 2 bases and 0 bases, there was a span of 11 bases. CDR3 loop: CASSLIAETSYNEQFF. The DNA of the CDR3 is TGTGCCAGCAGTTTAATAGCGGAGACCTCCTACAATGAGCAGTTCTTC. Looking up the rest from reference TRBV28 and TRBJ2-1 gives the full variable domain: DVKVTQSSRYLVKRTGEKVFLECVQDMDHENMFWYRQDPGLGLRLIYFSYDVKMKEKGDIPEGYSVSREKKERFSLILESASTNQTSMYLCASSLIAETSYNEQFFGPGTRLTVL.

This clone was recorded only once. The chain carries TRBV5-1 and TRBJ1-1, with TRBD1 matching 9 bases. V was clipped by 5 bases and J by 5 bases; unmatched bases: 7. There are 14 residues in the CDR3. Per the germline V gene, CDR1 is SGHRS and CDR2 is YFSETQ. The CDR3 nucleotides read TGCGCCAGCAGGGAGGGACAGGGTTCGACTGAAGCTTTCTTT. Translation gives CASREGQGSTEAFF.

This chain connects TRBV6-1 to TRBJ1-5, with D unresolved. V was shortened by 2 bases and J by 7 bases, with 18 bases between the two germline ends. Germline V gene sequence: CDR1 MNHNS, CDR2 SASEGT. This CDR3 is built from 16 residues. CDR3: CASSELGAGIEQPQHF. DNA of the CDR3: TGTGCCAGCAGTGAATTGGGTGCGGGGATAGAGCAGCCCCAGCATTTT.

V and J are TRBV4-1 and TRBJ2-2, with TRBD1 as a possible D gene (6 bases). The V end was cut by 2 bases, the J end by 4 bases, with 14 bases between. This CDR3 is 16 amino acids long. Germline V gives CDR1 MGHRA, CDR2 YSYEKL. CDR3 sequence: CASSQTHPRGTGELFF. The CDR3 DNA reads as TGCGCCAGCAGCCAAACCCACCCCAGGGGCACCGGGGAGCTGTTTTTT.

This clone has just one count. The genes are TRBV7-3 and TRBJ2-3; 11 bases align to TRBD2. The trim removed 1 base at V and 7 bases at J, leaving 7 bases unmatched. CDR1 SGHTA and CDR2 FQGTGA come from the germline V gene. The CDR3 runs to 16 residues. The CDR3 region is CASSLRLAGGVNTQYF. The CDR3 DNA sequence: TGTGCCAGCAGCTTAAGGCTAGCGGGGGGAGTAAATACGCAGTATTTT.

This chain connects TRBV5-1 to TRBJ2-2; 11 bases fit TRBD2. CDR3 length: 17 amino acids. The germline CDR1 and CDR2 sequences are SGHRS and YFSETQ. Germline trimming cut 8 bases from V and 0 bases from J; bases unmatched to any gene: 9. This CDR3 is CARMTSGACSNTGELFF. The CDR3 bases are TGCGCCAGGATGACTAGCGGGGCCTGCTCGAACACCGGGGAGCTGTTTTTT.

V usage is TRBV28 and J usage is TRBJ1-4; D gene uncertain. V gave up 5 bases and J gave up 0 bases, with 13 bases separating them. From germline, CDR1 is MDHEN and CDR2 SYDVKM. This CDR3 has 16 amino acids. The CDR3: CASSINGIATNEKLFF. The CDR3 region has the DNA TGTGCCAGCAGTATTAACGGGATTGCAACTAATGAAAAACTGTTTTTT.

The chain carries TRBV15 and TRBJ2-2, with D maybe TRBD2 (6 bases). The CDR3 extends over 15 amino acids. V lost 1 base and J lost 5, with 11 bases in between. Germline lookup yields CDR1 LNHNV and CDR2 YYDKDF (reference sequence). CDR3 in DNA: TGTGCCACCAGCAGAGTGGGGGGAGATACCGGGGAGCTGTTTTTT. Its protein product is CATSRVGGDTGELFF.

The rearrangement links TRBV7-9 to TRBJ1-5, with D possibly matching TRBD1 (5 bases). V dropped 2 bases and J dropped 4 bases, with 6 bases sitting between them. CDR3 size: 13 residues. Germline V gives CDR1 SEHNR, CDR2 FQNEAQ (reference sequence). CDR3 bases: TGTGCCAGCAGCTTACCAGGGAATCAGCCCCAGCATTTT. The encoded protein is CASSLPGNQPQHF.

This chain links TRBV13 with TRBJ2-3, with 13 bases lining up with TRBD2. CDR3 length: 16 amino acids. Germline CDR1 reads PRHDT; CDR2 reads FYEKMQ (reference sequence). J lost 4 bases, V lost 5 bases, and 6 bases had no gene match. The CDR3 spells CASSTRLAGGSDTQYF. CDR3 coding DNA: TGTGCCAGCAGCACCCGACTAGCGGGGGGTTCAGATACGCAGTATTTT.

The chain couples TRBV7-2 to TRBJ1-2; maybe TRBD1 (5 bases). The germline CDR1 and CDR2 sequences are SGHTA and FQGNSA. Deletions cut 1 base from V and 0 bases from J, with 12 bases between. This CDR3 comprises 16 residues. The DNA of the CDR3 is TGTGCCAGCAGCTTAGTGGGGCCAGTGTCTAACTATGGCTACACCTTC. Translating gives CASSLVGPVSNYGYTF.

The chain couples TRBV7-6 to TRBJ2-3, with 7 bases identical to TRBD2. The CDR3 extends over 15 amino acids. Unmatched junction bases numbered 7, after V lost 5 bases and J lost 2 bases. From germline, CDR1 is SGHVS and CDR2 FNYEAQ. The CDR3 reads CASSRSSGNTDTQYF. The CDR3 region has the DNA TGTGCCAGCAGCCGGTCTAGCGGCAACACAGATACGCAGTATTTT.

This sequence joins TRBV4-1 and TRBJ2-1, with 12 bases identical to TRBD2. The germline CDR1 and CDR2 sequences are MGHRA and YSYEKL. V was clipped by 4 bases and J by 8 bases; unmatched bases: 9. CDR3 length equals 16 residues. CDR3 sequence (DNA): TGCGCCAGCAGCCCGGAGGCTAGCGGGAGGGCCCATGAGCAGTTCTTC. It is translated as CASSPEASGRAHEQFF.

The V and J genes are TRBV7-9 and TRBJ1-2, with 7 bases lining up with TRBD1. Germline V gene data show CDR1 as SEHNR and CDR2 as FQNEAQ (reference sequence). The CDR3 extends over 18 amino acids. Losses at the gene ends were 5 bases for V and 2 bases for J; bases not matched to a gene: 17. The CDR3 DNA sequence: TGTGCCAGCAGCCCAGACAGGGCTATCCCGGCACCCAACTATGGCTACACCTTC. It encodes CASSPDRAIPAPNYGYTF.

This chain links TRBV10-2 with TRBJ2-3; D might be TRBD1 (6 bases). V lost 8 bases and J 1 base, leaving 22 bases between the germline ends. Germline V gene data show CDR1 as WSHSY and CDR2 as SAAADI. The CDR3 covers 17 residues. The CDR3 is CASREIQGKGGTDTQYF. The CDR3, as DNA: TGCGCCAGCCGAGAAATACAGGGTAAAGGAGGCACAGATACGCAGTATTTT.

The V gene is TRBV28, the J gene TRBJ1-5, with 8 bases that match TRBD1. V was clipped by 5 bases and J by 1 base; unmatched bases: 7. This CDR3 region has 16 residues. The germline gives CDR1 MDHEN, CDR2 SYDVKM. The CDR3 here is CASSILQGVSNQPQHF. The CDR3 region has the DNA TGTGCCAGCAGTATACTACAGGGGGTGAGCAATCAGCCCCAGCATTTT.

The chain couples TRBV11-2 to TRBJ2-3; 10 nucleotides align to TRBD1. The CDR3 has 16 amino acids. The germline gives CDR1 SGHAT, CDR2 FQNNGV. Trimming removed 6 bases from V and 1 base from J; junction bases left unmatched: 7. CDR3 sequence: CASRERTGGGTDTQYF. The CDR3 DNA reads as TGTGCCAGCAGGGAGCGGACAGGGGGAGGCACAGATACGCAGTATTTT.

The rearrangement uses TRBV20-1 and TRBJ1-1; no clear D. This CDR3 spans 11 amino acids. The V gene's germline CDR1 is DFQATT and CDR2 SNEGSKA (reference sequence). Trimming shortened V by 6 bases and J by 1 base, and 6 bases separated the two germline ends. The CDR3 coding sequence is TGCAGTGCCGAGGGGAACACTGAAGCTTTCTTT. This codes for CSAEGNTEAFF.

The V call is TRBV5-6, the J call TRBJ2-5; D perhaps matches TRBD2 (5 bases). The CDR3 has 13 residues. Germline lookup yields CDR1 SGHDT and CDR2 YYEEEE. V lost 4 bases and J lost 7, with 14 bases in between. CDR3: CASSPEDGLTQYF. The CDR3 coding sequence is TGTGCCAGCAGCCCAGAGGACGGACTGACCCAGTACTTC. The full variable domain, its missing parts supplied by reference TRBV5-6 and TRBJ2-5, is DAGVTQSPTHLIKTRGQQVTLRCSPKSGHDTVSWYQQALGQGPQFIFQYYEEEERQRGNFPDRFSGHQFPNYSSELNVNALLLGDSALYLCASSPEDGLTQYFGPGTRLLVL.

V is TRBV6-4 and J is TRBJ2-5; TRBD2 is a possible D gene (6 bases). The length of the CDR3 is 13 residues. CDR1 and CDR2 (germline): MRHNA, SNTAGT. Deletions cut 10 bases from V and 5 bases from J, with 17 bases between. The CDR3 DNA follows: TGTGCCAACGCGTTGGGGGGTCGGGAGACCCAGTACTTC. As protein: CANALGGRETQYF.